This T cell receptor beta chain was observed in a study of T cells in women clearing cervical HPV infection. Study summary: Blood came at first lesion visit for cases, post-clearance for controls.

All participants had a single incident cervical HPV16 infection, and prevalent HPV16 infections were excluded. Overall study results and limits: Controls had more TRBV6-7 (about 0.16%) than cases (roughly 0.11%). CIN3+ cases had significantly higher TCR richness than controls; evenness did not differ.

Comments on this clone: Its antigen is unknown. Coverage ceases 3 residues before the CDR3 finishes, and the germline J gene fills in the end.

Trimming stripped 2 bases from V and 2 bases from J, with 6 bases between. The CDR3 covers 13 residues. Per germline, CDR1 SGHTA and CDR2 FQGNSA. Some clones are missing from TCRdb's copy, which holds only in-frame ones; the method was immunoSEQ multiplex PCR. The clone table shows fewer than 30,000 clones, with the ten largest holding around 3.9%. This chain uses TRBV7-2 with TRBJ2-5; no reliable D call. The source material was blood buffy coat. The receptor's source is a woman aged 18 to 75 with a cervical HPV16 infection that either progressed to CIN3+ or cleared (not recorded which). Incomplete CDR3 DNA: TGTGCCAGCAGCTTACTTTATCAAGAGACC. This gives the protein CASSLLYQET. The entire CDR3 reads CASSLLYQETQYF.